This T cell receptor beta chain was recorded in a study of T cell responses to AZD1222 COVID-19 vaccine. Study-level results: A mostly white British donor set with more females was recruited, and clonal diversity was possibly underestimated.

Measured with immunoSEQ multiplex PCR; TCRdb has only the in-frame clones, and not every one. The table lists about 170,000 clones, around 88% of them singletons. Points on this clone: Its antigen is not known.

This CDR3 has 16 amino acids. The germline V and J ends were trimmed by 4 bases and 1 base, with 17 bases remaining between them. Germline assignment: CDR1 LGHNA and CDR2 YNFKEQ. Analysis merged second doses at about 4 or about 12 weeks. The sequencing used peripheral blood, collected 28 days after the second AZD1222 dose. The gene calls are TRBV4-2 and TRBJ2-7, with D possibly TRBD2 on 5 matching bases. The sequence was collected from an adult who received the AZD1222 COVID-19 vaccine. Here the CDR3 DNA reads TGTGCCAGCAGCCCTTCGTCGGAGGTGAGGTCCTACGAGCAGTACTTC. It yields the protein CASSPSSEVRSYEQYF.